These 26 T cell receptor beta chains share one sample of origin, sequenced in a study of CD8+ T cells in alopecia areata. As the sequencing template, cDNA was produced by extracting RNA and reverse transcribing it. Method: immunoSEQ multiplex PCR; TCRdb's copy keeps in-frame clones and lacks some. The sample carries around 160,000 clones, 75% to 90% recorded once. Source: CD8+ T cells sorted from blood, taken at week 0. The receptors here all came from a human donor with alopecia areata.

J is TRBJ1-1 and V is TRBV4-1; 9 bases match TRBD1. Germline CDR1 and CDR2: MGHRA and YSYEKL. This CDR3 spans 19 amino acids. V was pared by 5 bases and J by 0 bases, with 16 bases of the junction left unmatched. DNA for the CDR3: TGCGCCAGCAGCGCTCCCAAGATCGGGACAGGGCTAATGAACACTGAAGCTTTCTTT. Translation: CASSAPKIGTGLMNTEAFF.

This clone was seen more than once but under ten times. The chain is built from TRBV29-1 and TRBJ1-1; 7 bases line up with TRBD1. V dropped 6 bases and J dropped 6; count of bases not matched to a gene: 10. The germline gives CDR1 SQVTM, CDR2 ANQGSEA. The CDR3 extends over 13 amino acids. CDR3 amino acids: CSVETGRWAEAFF. As DNA, the CDR3 is TGCAGCGTGGAGACAGGGAGATGGGCTGAAGCTTTCTTT.

This clone was found once. The gene calls are TRBV4-1 and TRBJ2-7; D is tentatively TRBD1 or TRBD2 (5 bases each). The V and J ends lost 0 bases and 2 bases respectively, with 11 bases between them. This CDR3 is built from 15 residues. Looked up from germline, CDR1 is MGHRA and CDR2 is YSYEKL. The CDR3 spells CASSQEARGTYEQYF. CDR3 coding DNA: TGCGCCAGCAGCCAAGAAGCGAGGGGAACCTACGAGCAGTACTTC.

This clone occurred once. The rearrangement joins TRBV29-1 to TRBJ2-1, with 7 bases identical to TRBD2. With 4 bases clipped from V and 9 bases from J, the junction kept 3 bases outside the gene matches. The CDR3 spans 11 residues. CDR1 SQVTM and CDR2 ANQGSEA come from the germline V gene. For the CDR3, the DNA is TGCAGCGTTGCCAGGGAGGGTGAGCAGTTCTTC. Translated: CSVAREGEQFF.

The V and J genes are TRBV2 and TRBJ2-3; no clear D gene. This CDR3 spans 16 amino acids. In germline, CDR1 is SNHLY, CDR2 FYNNEI. Trimming shortened V by 1 base and J by 0 bases, and 11 bases separated the two germline ends. Written as DNA, the CDR3 is TGTGCCAGCAGTGAAGTCTTAGTCCGTAGCACAGATACGCAGTATTTT. Its protein product is CASSEVLVRSTDTQYF.

The genes are TRBV7-9 and TRBJ2-2, with a tentative D call TRBD1 (6 bases). CDR3 length: 15 amino acids. V lost 6 bases, J lost 6 bases, and 17 bases lay in between. Germline V gene sequence: CDR1 SEHNR, CDR2 FQNEAQ (reference sequence). CDR3: CASRPRGMGSGELFF. The CDR3 nucleotides read TGTGCCAGCAGACCTAGGGGGATGGGATCCGGGGAGCTGTTTTTT.

The chain links TRBV2 to TRBJ2-1, with unresolved D. Trimming pared 2 bases from V and 1 base from J, leaving 15 bases between. Germline lookup yields CDR1 SNHLY and CDR2 FYNNEI. The CDR3 runs 17 residues. The DNA of the CDR3 is TGTGCCAGCAGTGAACTGAGTATTGGGGTATCCTACAATGAGCAGTTCTTC. Amino acids: CASSELSIGVSYNEQFF.

V is TRBV27 and J is TRBJ1-1; possibly TRBD1 for D (6 bases). This CDR3 has 15 residues. Trimming took off 2 bases at V and 3 bases at J, with 13 bases between the two ends. Germline CDR1 and CDR2: MNHEY and SMNVEV (reference sequence). The CDR3 DNA sequence: TGTGCCAGCAGTTTAGTTAAATCAGGGGACACTGAAGCTTTCTTT. It specifies CASSLVKSGDTEAFF.

The gene calls are TRBV5-1 and TRBJ2-1; D gene uncertain. Trimming took off 4 bases at V and 3 bases at J, with 8 bases between the two ends. Looked up from germline, CDR1 is SGHRS and CDR2 is YFSETQ. This CDR3 contains 13 residues. The CDR3 coding sequence is TGCGCCAGCAGCCTGGGGATCTACAATGAGCAGTTCTTC. Its protein product is CASSLGIYNEQFF.

The chain recombines TRBV2 with TRBJ2-3; perhaps TRBD1 as D (6 bases). Trimming removed 0 bases from V and 9 bases from J, with 16 bases in between. CDR1 is SNHLY and CDR2 is FYNNEI in the germline V gene. CDR3 length: 15 amino acids. The CDR3 reads CASSEATTGSSTQYF. CDR3 DNA sequence: TGTGCCAGCAGTGAAGCGACGACAGGTAGCAGCACGCAGTATTTT.

The chain recombines TRBV7-9 with TRBJ1-1; D gene unclear. Germline V gene lookup returns CDR1 SEHNR and CDR2 FQNEAQ (reference sequence). This CDR3 is built from 14 residues. V was clipped by 3 bases and J by 4 bases, with 12 bases between them. As DNA, the CDR3 is TGTGCCAGCAGCTTCCCAAAACGAGGCACTGAAGCTTTCTTT. Encoded protein: CASSFPKRGTEAFF.

This clone was detected only a few times. The chain joins TRBV6-5 to TRBJ2-2, with 7 nucleotides matching TRBD2. V was clipped by 8 bases and J by 0 bases; unmatched bases: 6. The length of the CDR3 is 15 residues. CDR1 and CDR2 (germline): MNHEY, SVGAGI. The CDR3 sequence: CASRGTNPNTGELFF. CDR3 sequence (DNA): TGTGCCAGCCGCGGGACTAACCCGAACACCGGGGAGCTGTTTTTT.

To note about this clone: Other DNA sequences in the same sample also yield this CDR3. The chain recombines TRBV29-1 with TRBJ2-7; 8 bases are shared with TRBD1. Germline lookup yields CDR1 SQVTM and CDR2 ANQGSEA. Trimming took 6 bases from V and 2 from J; bases not matched to a gene: 6. CDR3 length: 13 amino acids. CDR3 nucleotides: TGCAGCGTGGAGACAGGGGAAACCTACGAGCAGTACTTC. Protein: CSVETGETYEQYF.

This chain joins TRBV19 and TRBJ2-7; D remains ambiguous. CDR3 length: 11 residues. Germline CDR1 and CDR2: LNHDA and SQIVND (reference sequence). V was cut by 5 bases and J by 3 bases, with 5 bases left in between. The CDR3 here is CASSLNYEQYF. In DNA form, the CDR3 reads TGTGCCAGTAGTCTGAACTACGAGCAGTACTTC.

The V and J genes are TRBV7-9 and TRBJ2-2, with TRBD1 identical over 9 bases. The CDR3 runs 15 residues. Germline V lookup: CDR1 SEHNR, CDR2 FQNEAQ (reference sequence). Losses at the gene ends were 5 bases for V and 1 base for J; bases not matched to a gene: 2. CDR3 in DNA: TGTGCCAGCAGCCTGGACAGGGGGAACACCGGGGAGCTGTTTTTT. Amino acids: CASSLDRGNTGELFF.

The chain employs TRBV6-1 and TRBJ2-1; perhaps TRBD1 as D (6 bases). The CDR3 runs to 15 residues. V gave up 0 bases and J gave up 0 bases, with 6 bases separating them. The V gene's germline CDR1 is MNHNS and CDR2 SASEGT. The CDR3 DNA follows: TGTGCCAGCAGTGAAGCAGGGGGCTCCTACAATGAGCAGTTCTTC. Its translation is CASSEAGGSYNEQFF.

As to this clone: Germline and junction disagree at one end, which may indicate a read error. For the CDR3, the DNA is TGTGCCAGCAGTTACTCGGCTTCCTACAATGAGCAGTTCTTC. Protein product: CASSYSASYNEQFF. V is TRBV10-3 and J is TRBJ2-1; D not resolved. CDR1 is ENHRY and CDR2 is SYGVKD in the germline V gene. CDR3 length: 14 amino acids.

A word on this clone: Compared with germline, one end of the junction differs, possibly owing to a read error. CDR3 DNA sequence: TGTGCCATCAGTCTAAGGGAGGGAGTGACAGATACGCAGTATTTT. Translating it yields CAISLREGVTDTQYF. The V and J genes are TRBV6-1 and TRBJ2-3; 7 nucleotides agree with TRBD2. The CDR3 is 15 amino acids. Per germline, CDR1 MNHNS and CDR2 SASEGT.

V usage is TRBV30 and J usage is TRBJ2-7, with 7 bases identical to TRBD1. V lost 0 bases, J lost 4 bases, and 3 bases stayed unmatched. The CDR3 contains 13 residues. Germline V gives CDR1 GTSNPN, CDR2 SVGIG (reference sequence). CDR3 sequence: CAWSVGTAYEQYF. CDR3 nucleotides: TGTGCCTGGAGTGTAGGGACAGCTTACGAGCAGTACTTC.

CDR3 protein: CSVDADRGKETQYF. The CDR3 nucleotides read TGCAGCGTTGACGCGGACAGGGGAAAAGAGACCCAGTACTTC. This chain uses TRBV29-1 with TRBJ2-5, with TRBD1 identical over 9 bases. The V gene's germline CDR1 is SQVTM and CDR2 ANQGSEA. J lost 3 bases, V lost 3 bases, and 5 bases had no gene match. The CDR3 length is 14 residues.

The rearrangement uses TRBV6-5 and TRBJ1-4, with 7 bases that match TRBD1. The CDR3 length is 14 residues. Losses at the gene ends were 5 bases for V and 8 bases for J; bases not matched to a gene: 8. The germline CDR1 and CDR2 sequences are MNHEY and SVGAGI. CDR3 DNA sequence: TGTGCCAGCAGTCAAAGGACAGGTTGGGAAAAACTGTTTTTT. Translation: CASSQRTGWEKLFF.

The rearrangement uses TRBV7-8 and TRBJ2-1; 11 positions match TRBD2. The trim removed 1 base at V and 0 bases at J, leaving 8 bases unmatched. The CDR3 runs to 19 residues. Germline lookup yields CDR1 SGHVS and CDR2 FQNEAQ. The DNA of the CDR3 is TGTGCCAGCAGCTTAGATTTGACTAGCGGGATAAGCTCCTACAATGAGCAGTTCTTC. Its protein is CASSLDLTSGISSYNEQFF.

The chain carries TRBV7-9 and TRBJ1-1; no clear D. Trimming stripped 1 base from V and 3 bases from J, with 6 bases between. The CDR3 is made up of 13 amino acids. Germline V gives CDR1 SEHNR, CDR2 FQNEAQ (reference sequence). CDR3 in DNA: TGTGCCAGCAGCTTAGGGGGAGACACTGAAGCTTTCTTT. Its translation: CASSLGGDTEAFF. The complete variable domain, with remaining parts taken from reference TRBV7-9 and TRBJ1-1, reads DTGVSQNPRHKITKRGQNVTFRCDPISEHNRLYWYRQTLGQGPEFLTYFQNEAQLEKSRLLSDRFSAERPKGSFSTLEIQRTEQGDSAMYLCASSLGGDTEAFFGQGTRLTVV.

This clone was counted a single time. The V and J genes are TRBV7-8 and TRBJ2-3, with 10 bases fitting TRBD1. The CDR3 consists of 16 residues. Germline V gene sequence: CDR1 SGHVS, CDR2 FQNEAQ. J lost 2 bases, V lost 4 bases, and 6 bases had no gene match. DNA for the CDR3: TGTGCCAGCAGCTATGGGACAGGGGCCCCCACAGATACGCAGTATTTT. Translating gives CASSYGTGAPTDTQYF. Full variable domain (outside the CDR3, taken from reference TRBV7-8 and TRBJ2-3): GAGVSQSPRYKVAKRGQDVALRCDPISGHVSLFWYQQALGQGPEFLTYFQNEAQLDKSGLPSDRFFAERPEGSVSTLKIQRTQQEDSAVYLCASSYGTGAPTDTQYFGPGTRLTVL.

This clone was seen only once. V gene TRBV29-1 combines with J gene TRBJ2-7; 8 bases are shared with TRBD1. V gave up 7 bases and J gave up 0 bases; unmatched junction bases: 5. The CDR3 totals 13 residues. Germline V lookup: CDR1 SQVTM, CDR2 ANQGSEA. The CDR3 here is CSATDRASYEQYF. The CDR3 nucleotides read TGCAGCGCAACGGACAGGGCCTCCTACGAGCAGTACTTC.

This clone was seen more than once but under ten times. J is TRBJ2-7 and V is TRBV19; D is uncertain. Between the trimmed V and J ends, which lost 3 bases and 1 base, there was a span of 7 bases. CDR1 is LNHDA, CDR2 SQIVND, per germline (reference sequence). The CDR3 extends over 13 amino acids. CDR3 sequence reads: CASSMGNSYEQYF. DNA for the CDR3: TGTGCCAGTAGTATGGGAAATTCCTACGAGCAGTACTTC. The full variable domain, rest sourced from reference TRBV19 and TRBJ2-7, is DGGITQSPKYLFRKEGQNVTLSCEQNLNHDAMYWYRQDPGQGLRLIYYSQIVNDFQKGDIAEGYSVSREKKESFPLTVTSAQKNPTAFYLCASSMGNSYEQYFGPGTRLTVT.